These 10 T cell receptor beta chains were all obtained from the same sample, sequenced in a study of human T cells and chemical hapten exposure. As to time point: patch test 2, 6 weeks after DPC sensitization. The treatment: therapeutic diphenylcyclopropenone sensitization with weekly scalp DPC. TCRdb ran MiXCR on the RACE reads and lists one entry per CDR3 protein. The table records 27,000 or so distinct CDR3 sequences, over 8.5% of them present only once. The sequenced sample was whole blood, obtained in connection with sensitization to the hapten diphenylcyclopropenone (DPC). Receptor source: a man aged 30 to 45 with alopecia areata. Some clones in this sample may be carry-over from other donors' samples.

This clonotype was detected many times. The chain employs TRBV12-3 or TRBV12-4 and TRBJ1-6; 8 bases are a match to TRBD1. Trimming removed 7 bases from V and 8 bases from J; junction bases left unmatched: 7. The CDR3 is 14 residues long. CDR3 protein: CASTQTGAHSPLHF. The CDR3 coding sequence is TGTGCCAGCACCCAGACAGGGGCTCATTCACCCCTCCACTTT.

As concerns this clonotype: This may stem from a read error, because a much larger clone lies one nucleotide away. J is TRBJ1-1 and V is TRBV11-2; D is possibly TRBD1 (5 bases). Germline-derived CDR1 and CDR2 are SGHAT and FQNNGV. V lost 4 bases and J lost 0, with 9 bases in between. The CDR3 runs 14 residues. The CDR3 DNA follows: TGTGCCAGCAGCTCGGGGGGACTGAACACTGAAGCTTTCTTT. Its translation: CASSSGGLNTEAFF.

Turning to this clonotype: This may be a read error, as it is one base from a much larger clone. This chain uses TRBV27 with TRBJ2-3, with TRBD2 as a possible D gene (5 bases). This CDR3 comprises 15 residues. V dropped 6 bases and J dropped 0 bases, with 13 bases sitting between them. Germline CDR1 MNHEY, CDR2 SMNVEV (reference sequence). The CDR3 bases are TGTGCCAGCAGATGGAGGAGCCCTAGCACAGATACGCAGTATTTT. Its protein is CASRWRSPSTDTQYF.

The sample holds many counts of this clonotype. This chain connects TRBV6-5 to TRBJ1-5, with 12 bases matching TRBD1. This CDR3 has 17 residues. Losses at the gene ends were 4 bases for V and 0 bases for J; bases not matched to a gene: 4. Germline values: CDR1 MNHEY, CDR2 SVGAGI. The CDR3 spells CASSSGQGAGSNQPQHF. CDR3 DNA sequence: TGTGCCAGCAGTTCGGGACAGGGGGCGGGTAGCAATCAGCCCCAGCATTTT.

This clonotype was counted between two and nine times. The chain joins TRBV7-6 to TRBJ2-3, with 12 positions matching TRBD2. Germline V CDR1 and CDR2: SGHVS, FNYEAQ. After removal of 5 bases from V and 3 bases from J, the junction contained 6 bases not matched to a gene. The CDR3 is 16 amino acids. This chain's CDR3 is CASSVRLAGETDTQYF. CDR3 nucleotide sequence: TGTGCCAGCAGCGTCCGACTAGCGGGAGAGACAGATACGCAGTATTTT.

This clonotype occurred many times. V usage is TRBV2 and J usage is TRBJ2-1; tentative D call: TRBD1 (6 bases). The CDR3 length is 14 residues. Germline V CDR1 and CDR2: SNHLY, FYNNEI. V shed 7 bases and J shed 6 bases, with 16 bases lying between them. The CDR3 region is CASTYSQGTNEQFF. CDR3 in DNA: TGTGCCAGCACCTACTCTCAGGGGACCAATGAGCAGTTCTTC. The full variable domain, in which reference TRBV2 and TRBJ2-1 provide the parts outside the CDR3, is EPEVTQTPSHQVTQMGQEVILRCVPISNHLYFYWYRQILGQKVEFLVSFYNNEISEKSEIFDDQFSVERPDGSNFTLKIRSTKLEDSAMYFCASTYSQGTNEQFFGPGTRLTVL.

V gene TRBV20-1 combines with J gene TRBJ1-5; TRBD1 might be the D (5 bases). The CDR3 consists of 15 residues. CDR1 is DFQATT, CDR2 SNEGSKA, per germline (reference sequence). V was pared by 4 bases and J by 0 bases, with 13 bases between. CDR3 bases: TGCAGTGCTAACCGGGACGGAAATAGCAATCAGCCCCAGCATTTT. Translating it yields CSANRDGNSNQPQHF.

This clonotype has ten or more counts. Here the CDR3 reads CASSRGTVGQPQHF. Written as DNA, the CDR3 is TGTGCCAGCAGCCGTGGGACGGTCGGTCAGCCCCAGCATTTT. This rearrangement joins TRBV5-5 to TRBJ1-5, with D maybe TRBD1 (5 bases). The CDR3 sequence is 14 residues long. Germline CDR1 is SGHKS and CDR2 is YYEKEE (reference sequence). V was clipped by 4 bases and J by 6 bases, with 14 bases between them.

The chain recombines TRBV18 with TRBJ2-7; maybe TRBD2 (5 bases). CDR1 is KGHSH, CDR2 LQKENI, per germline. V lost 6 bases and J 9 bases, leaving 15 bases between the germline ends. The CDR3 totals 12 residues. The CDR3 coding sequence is TGTGCCAGCTCCCCGGAAACTGAGGGGCAGTACTTC. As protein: CASSPETEGQYF.

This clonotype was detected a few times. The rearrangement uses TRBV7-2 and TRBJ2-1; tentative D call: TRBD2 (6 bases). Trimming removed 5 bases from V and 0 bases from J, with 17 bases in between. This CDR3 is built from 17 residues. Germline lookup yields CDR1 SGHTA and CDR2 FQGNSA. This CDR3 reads CASSPYASVSSYNEQFF. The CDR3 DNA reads TGTGCCAGCAGCCCCTACGCTAGCGTGAGCTCCTACAATGAGCAGTTCTTC. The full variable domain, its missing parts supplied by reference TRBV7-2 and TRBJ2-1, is GAGVSQSPSNKVTEKGKDVELRCDPISGHTALYWYRQSLGQGLEFLIYFQGNSAPDKSGLPSDRFSAERTGGSVSTLTIQRTQQEDSAVYLCASSPYASVSSYNEQFFGPGTRLTVL.